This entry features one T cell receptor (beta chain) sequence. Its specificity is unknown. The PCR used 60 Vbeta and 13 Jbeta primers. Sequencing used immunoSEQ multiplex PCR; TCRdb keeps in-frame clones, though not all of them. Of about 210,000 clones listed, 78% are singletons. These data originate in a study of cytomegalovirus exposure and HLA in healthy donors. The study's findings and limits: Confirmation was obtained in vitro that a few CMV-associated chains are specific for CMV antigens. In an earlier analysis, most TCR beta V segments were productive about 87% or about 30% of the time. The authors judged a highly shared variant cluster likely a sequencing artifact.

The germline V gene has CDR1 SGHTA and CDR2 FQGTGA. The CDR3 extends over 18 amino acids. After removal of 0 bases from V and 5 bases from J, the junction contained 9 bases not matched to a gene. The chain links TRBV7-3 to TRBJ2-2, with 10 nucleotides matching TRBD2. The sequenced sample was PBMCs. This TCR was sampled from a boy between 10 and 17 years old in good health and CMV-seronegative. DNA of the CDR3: TGTGCCAGCAGCTTAACGGCGGTAGCGGGGGGACTGACCGGGGAGCTGTTTTTT. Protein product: CASSLTAVAGGLTGELFF. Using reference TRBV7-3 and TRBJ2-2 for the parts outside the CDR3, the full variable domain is GAGVSQTPSNKVTEKGKYVELRCDPISGHTALYWYRQSLGQGPEFLIYFQGTGAADDSGLPNDRFFAVRPEGSVSTLKIQRTERGDSAVYLCASSLTAVAGGLTGELFFGEGSRLTVL.